One TCR beta chain is described in this entry. This clonotype was detected only a few times. No antigen is known for it. No base quality values were provided; no much bigger clone lies one nucleotide off. CDR1 is given as PRHDT and CDR2 as FYEKMQ, both from the germline V gene (reference sequence). The CDR3, cysteine through phenylalanine, is 14 amino acids long. This entry keeps only the CDR3 DNA: 42 bases, framed from base 1. Cut back by 6 bases and 3 bases, the V and J ends lie 14 bases apart. This sample is part of a study of T cells in Graves' hyperthyroidism and ophthalmopathy (dated by TCRdb to the late 2010s). Study-level background: Peripheral blood was collected at initial diagnosis, before any treatment. Prospective prediction of ophthalmopathy was tested in an independent validation cohort of fewer than 20 hyperthyroidism patients and 17 patients who later progressed to ophthalmopathy. In addition, the study compared T-cell repertoires in thyroid tissue and in blood from several Graves' hyperthyroidism patients. The roughly 91 discovery patients were randomly split 7:3 into training and test sets. To identify distinguishing TCR V-J signatures, a discovery cohort of around 100 patients was used, comprising 43 with Graves' ophthalmopathy and under 60 with stable Graves' hyperthyroidism. Following sampling, methimazole starting at 30 mg daily was given to hyperthyroidism patients, and high-dose intravenous methylprednisolone was given to ophthalmopathy patients. TCR Vbeta CDR3 sequencing of roughly 140 peripheral blood samples (43 ophthalmopathy, roughly 74 hyperthyroidism and some 17 progressor patients) is reported in the paper. Study-wide conclusions, independent of this receptor: A 13 V-J signature model separated ophthalmopathy from stable hyperthyroidism, with just over 85% sensitivity and just under 84% specificity in cross-validation and 80%/75% in testing. In validation, progression to ophthalmopathy was predicted by the model with more than 65% sensitivity and approximately 78% specificity, a median of about 6 months before onset. Most expanded thyroid clonotypes (frequency above 0.001) were also detected in blood, suggesting blood repertoires may reflect thyroid immune responses. Sample size was not statistically predetermined, and investigators were not blinded to group allocation.

In the ophthalmopathy patients, disease was moderately to severely active, with a Clinical Activity Score of 3 or more, a NOSPECS grade of 4 or more, and a duration of less than 3 months. Exclusion was applied to patients with uncontrolled infections, other autoimmune diseases, pregnancy or lactation. Diagnoses were based on clinical symptoms, serum thyroxine and TRAb, thyroid ultrasound and orbital computed tomography. Ficoll-Paque density gradient centrifugation was used to isolate PBMCs from around 10 ml of fresh peripheral blood. Trizol reagent was used to extract total RNA, and RNA quality was then checked on an Agilent 2100 Bioanalyzer. Amplification of TCR beta CDR3 regions was carried out from RNA transcripts. A first-round RT-PCR of the TCR CDR3 used the HTBI primer set with the Qiagen OneStep RT-PCR kit. Libraries were constructed in a second round of multiplex PCR, after which size selection and purification were carried out. Libraries were sequenced paired-end with 100 bp reads on an Illumina HiSeq2000. As for how the authors treated the data: SOAPnuke was used to process the raw data, removing reads that contained adapters or uncalled bases, had a mean Phred below 15, or lacked an exact match to the constant primer or identifier. COPE v1.2.5 was used to merge the high-quality paired reads, and each unique nucleotide sequence was defined as a clonotype. MiTCR v1.1 was used to align the clonotypes against IMGT TRBV, TRBD and TRBJ reference segments. Analysis was restricted to V-J combinations with a frequency above 0.0001, which covered just over 98% of repertoires. A TCS score was defined as the ratio of F50 (clonal expansion) to E x V (chaos), with BLOSUM62-based TCRdist applied between CDR3 peptides within each V-J. Welch's t-statistics and random forest reduced roughly 540 V-J features to 13, which were used in a naive Bayes classifier (R e1071). In-frame beta chains were kept once TCRdb had trimmed the public reads at Q25 with fastp and called clones with MiXCR. When rows share a CDR3 protein, they turn into one entry using the most common DNA and genes. TCRdb assigned the V and J calls; the authors' analysis was not used. Within this sample are some 550,000 distinct CDR3 sequences, with approximately 16% of them counted one time only. Jointly, the top ten make up approximately 3.5% of the sample.

Sequenced: blood. In this chain, TRBV13 is recombined with TRBJ1-1; the D region possibly corresponds to TRBD1 (5 bases align). The receptor comes from a woman between 40 and 50 years old with Graves' ophthalmopathy. The encoded CDR3 is CASSWGSLDTEAFF. The DNA is TGTGCCAGCAGTTGGGGGTCATTGGACACTGAAGCTTTCTTT.